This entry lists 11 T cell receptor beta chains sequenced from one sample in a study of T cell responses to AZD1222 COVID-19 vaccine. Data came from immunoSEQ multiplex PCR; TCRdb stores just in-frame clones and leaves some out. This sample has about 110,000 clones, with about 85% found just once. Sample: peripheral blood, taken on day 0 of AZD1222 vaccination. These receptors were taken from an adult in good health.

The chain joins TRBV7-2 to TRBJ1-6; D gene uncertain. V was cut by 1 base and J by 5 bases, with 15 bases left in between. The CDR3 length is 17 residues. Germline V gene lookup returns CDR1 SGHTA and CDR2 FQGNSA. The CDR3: CASSLDSSSTDNSPLHF. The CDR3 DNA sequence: TGTGCCAGCAGCTTAGACAGCTCCTCCACTGATAATTCACCCCTCCACTTT. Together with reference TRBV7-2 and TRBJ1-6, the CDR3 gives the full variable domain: GAGVSQSPSNKVTEKGKDVELRCDPISGHTALYWYRQSLGQGLEFLIYFQGNSAPDKSGLPSDRFSAERTGGSVSTLTIQRTQQEDSAVYLCASSLDSSSTDNSPLHFGNGTRLTVT.

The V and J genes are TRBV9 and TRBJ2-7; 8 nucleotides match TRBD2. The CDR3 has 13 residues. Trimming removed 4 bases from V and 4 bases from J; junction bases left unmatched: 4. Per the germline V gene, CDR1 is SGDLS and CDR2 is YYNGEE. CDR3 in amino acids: CASSSGGPYEQYF. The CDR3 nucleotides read TGTGCCAGCAGCTCGGGGGGGCCATACGAGCAGTACTTC.

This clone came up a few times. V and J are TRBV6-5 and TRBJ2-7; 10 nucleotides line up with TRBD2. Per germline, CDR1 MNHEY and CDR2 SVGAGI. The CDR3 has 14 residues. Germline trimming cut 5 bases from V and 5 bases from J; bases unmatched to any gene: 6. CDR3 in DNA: TGTGCCAGCAGTCGACTAGCGGGTTCCAACGAGCAGTACTTC. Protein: CASSRLAGSNEQYF.

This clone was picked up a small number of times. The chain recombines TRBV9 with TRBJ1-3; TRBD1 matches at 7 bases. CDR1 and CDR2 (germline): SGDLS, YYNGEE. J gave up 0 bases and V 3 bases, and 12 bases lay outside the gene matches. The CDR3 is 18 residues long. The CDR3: CASSANSGAGGSGNTIYF. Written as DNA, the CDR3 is TGTGCCAGCAGCGCAAATTCGGGGGCAGGGGGCTCTGGAAACACCATATATTTT.

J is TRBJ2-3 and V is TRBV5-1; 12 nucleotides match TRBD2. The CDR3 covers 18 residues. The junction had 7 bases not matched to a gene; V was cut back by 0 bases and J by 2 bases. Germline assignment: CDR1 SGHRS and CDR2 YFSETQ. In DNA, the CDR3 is TGCGCCAGCAGCTTGGCTGGGCTAGCGGGGGGGAACACAGATACGCAGTATTTT. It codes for CASSLAGLAGGNTDTQYF.

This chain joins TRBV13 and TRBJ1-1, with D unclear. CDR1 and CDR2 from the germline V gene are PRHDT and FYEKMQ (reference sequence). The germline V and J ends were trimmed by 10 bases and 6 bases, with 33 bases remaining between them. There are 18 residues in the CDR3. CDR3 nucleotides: TGTGCCACCTCGACAAAGACCCCCGGGGTCCGTCAATTGGCTGAAGCTTTCTTT. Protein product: CATSTKTPGVRQLAEAFF.

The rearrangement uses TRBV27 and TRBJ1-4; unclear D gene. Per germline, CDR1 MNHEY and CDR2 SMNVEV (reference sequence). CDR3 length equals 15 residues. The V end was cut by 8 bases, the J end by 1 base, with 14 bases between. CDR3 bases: TGTGCCAGCGCCCTACCGGGCGAAACTAATGAAAAACTGTTTTTT. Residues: CASALPGETNEKLFF.

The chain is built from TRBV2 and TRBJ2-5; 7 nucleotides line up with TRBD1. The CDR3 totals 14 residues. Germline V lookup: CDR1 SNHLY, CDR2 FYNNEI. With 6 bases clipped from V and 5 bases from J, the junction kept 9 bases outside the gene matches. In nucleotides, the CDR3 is TGTGCCAGCAGCGGCCAGACAGGGTTTGAGACCCAGTACTTC. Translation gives CASSGQTGFETQYF.

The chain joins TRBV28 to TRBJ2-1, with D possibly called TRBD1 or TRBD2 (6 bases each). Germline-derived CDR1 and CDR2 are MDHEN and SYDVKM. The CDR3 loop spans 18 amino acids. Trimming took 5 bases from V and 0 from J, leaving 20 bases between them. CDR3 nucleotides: TGTGCCAGCAGTACAATCATATACAGGGAGGCCTCCTACAATGAGCAGTTCTTC. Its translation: CASSTIIYREASYNEQFF.

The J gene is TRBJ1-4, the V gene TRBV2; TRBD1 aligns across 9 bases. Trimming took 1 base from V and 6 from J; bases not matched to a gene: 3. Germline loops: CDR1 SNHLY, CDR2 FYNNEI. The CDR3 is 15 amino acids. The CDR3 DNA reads TGTGCCAGCAGTGAAGACAGGGGGCGTGATGAAAAACTGTTTTTT. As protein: CASSEDRGRDEKLFF.

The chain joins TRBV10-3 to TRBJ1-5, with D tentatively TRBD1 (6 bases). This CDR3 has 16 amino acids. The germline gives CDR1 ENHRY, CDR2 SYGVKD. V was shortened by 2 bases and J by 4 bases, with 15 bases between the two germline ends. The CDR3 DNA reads TGTGCCATCAGTGAGCTGGGACACCAGCCAAATCAGCCCCAGCATTTT. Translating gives CAISELGHQPNQPQHF.